This paragraph reports one TCR beta chain. Which antigen it targets is not known. Qualities for individual bases were not recorded, and no much larger clone is one base off. The TCR beta CDR3 regions were amplified from RNA transcripts. For the first round of RT-PCR on the TCR CDR3, the HTBI primer set was used together with the Qiagen OneStep RT-PCR kit. The libraries were constructed in a second round of multiplex PCR and then size-selected and purified. Libraries were sequenced paired-end with 100 bp reads on an Illumina HiSeq2000. The original pipeline was this. SOAPnuke was used to process the raw data, removing reads that contained adapters or uncalled bases, had a mean Phred below 15, or lacked an exact match to the constant primer or identifier. High-quality paired reads were merged with COPE v1.2.5, and unique nucleotide sequences were defined as clonotypes. MiTCR v1.1 was used to align clonotypes to the IMGT TRBV, TRBD and TRBJ reference segments. Analysis was restricted to V-J combinations with a frequency above 0.0001, which covered 99% to 99.2% of repertoires. The TCS score was defined as F50 (clonal expansion) divided by E x V (chaos), with BLOSUM62-based TCRdist calculated between CDR3 peptides within each V-J. Welch's t-statistics and random forest reduced roughly 530 V-J features to roughly 13, which were used in a naive Bayes classifier (R e1071). Through fastp at Q25 and MiXCR, TCRdb rebuilt clones from the public reads, retaining in-frame beta chains. Rows are unified per CDR3 protein, each entry keeping the most common DNA and genes. The V and J calls and clone size come from TCRdb's table, not from the authors' own analysis. Within this sample are around 690,000 distinct CDR3 sequences, with about 18% of them counted one time only. Around 16% of the sample is held by the ten biggest clonotypes.

The data belong to a study of T cells in Graves' hyperthyroidism and ophthalmopathy (dated by TCRdb to about 2019). Background for the entire study: Peripheral blood was sampled at the time of initial diagnosis, prior to any treatment. Whether ophthalmopathy could be predicted prospectively was tested in an independent validation cohort made up of approximately 19 hyperthyroidism patients plus 17 patients who later progressed to ophthalmopathy. For training and testing, the 95 to 100 patients in the discovery cohort were randomly divided in a 7:3 ratio. Once sampling was done, hyperthyroidism patients were given methimazole at a starting dose of 30 mg daily, whereas ophthalmopathy patients were given high-dose intravenous methylprednisolone. The paper describes TCR Vbeta CDR3 sequencing of around 140 peripheral blood samples, made up of some 40 ophthalmopathy patients, more than 70 hyperthyroidism patients and roughly 17 progressor patients. A discovery cohort of about a hundred patients, about 43 with Graves' ophthalmopathy and approximately 60 with stable Graves' hyperthyroidism, was used to find distinguishing TCR V-J signatures. In about 6 Graves' hyperthyroidism patients, the study also compared T-cell repertoires from thyroid tissue with T-cell repertoires from blood. Points the paper makes about the study in general: No statistical method was used to fix the sample size in advance, and group allocation was not hidden from the investigators. During validation, the model predicted progression to ophthalmopathy a median of about 6.3 months ahead of onset, with 60% to 71% sensitivity and 72% to 80% specificity. Blood samples also contained most of the expanded thyroid clonotypes (frequency above 0.001), which suggests that blood repertoires may reflect thyroid immune responses. A 13 V-J signature model separated ophthalmopathy from stable hyperthyroidism, with around 90% sensitivity and roughly 84% specificity in cross-validation and 80%/75% in testing.

CDR1 and CDR2 (MNHEY, SMNVEV) derive from the germline V gene (reference sequence). The V end loses 2 bases and the J end loses 0 bases, and a stretch of 14 bases separates them. The CDR3 spans 16 residues, from the cysteine through the phenylalanine. The retained sequence is limited to the CDR3, 48 bases, with the frame set at the first base. Stable Graves' hyperthyroidism was defined as the absence of progression to ophthalmopathy over 18 months of follow-up. Hyperthyroidism patients were aged 18 to 65 years and newly diagnosed, with disease duration of less than 2 months. The study excluded patients with uncontrolled infections, other autoimmune diseases, pregnancy or lactation. Diagnoses were established on the basis of clinical symptoms, serum thyroxine and TRAb, thyroid ultrasound, and orbital computed tomography. PBMCs were isolated from 8 to 10 ml of fresh peripheral blood by Ficoll-Paque density gradient centrifugation. Total RNA was extracted using Trizol reagent, and RNA quality was assessed on an Agilent 2100 Bioanalyzer.

The chain employs TRBV27 and TRBJ2-7; tentative D gene TRBD1, with 5 bases matching. This clonotype was sampled from a man over 45 with Graves' hyperthyroidism. Input material: blood. The bases read TGTGCCAGCAGTTTACAATACAGGACAAGCTCCTACGAGCAGTACTTC. Its translation reads: CASSLQYRTSSYEQYF.